The next 18 T cell receptor beta chains were all read from a single sample in a study of T cells in Graves' hyperthyroidism and ophthalmopathy. From RNA transcripts, TCR beta CDR3 regions were amplified. The HTBI set primed first-round TCR CDR3 RT-PCR. TCRdb redid the calling of the multiplex PCR reads with MiXCR, one entry per CDR3 protein. Of about 640,000 distinct CDR3 sequences detected, less than 25% appear once; the ten largest clones hold over 30%. The material sequenced was blood. These receptors all stem from a man aged 25-40 years with Graves' ophthalmopathy.

At least ten counts were recorded for this clonotype. This chain links TRBV3-2 with TRBJ2-7; TRBD1 is the table's D call, not checked against the DNA. TRBV3-2 is noted as a pseudogene. The CDR3 has 17 residues. This CDR3 is CASSQATGATSSYEQYF. The CDR3 DNA sequence: TGTGCCAGCAGCCAAGCGACAGGGGCCACTAGCTCCTACGAGCAGTACTTC.

The rearrangement links TRBV7-2 to TRBJ1-6; D remains ambiguous. The ends were cut back, 5 bases at V and 0 bases at J, with 8 bases in the middle. The CDR3 spans 15 residues. CDR1 SGHTA and CDR2 FQGNSA come from the germline V gene. The CDR3 reads CASSPVSSYNSPLHF. CDR3 nucleotide sequence: TGTGCCAGCAGCCCGGTGAGCTCCTATAATTCACCCCTCCACTTT.

This clonotype occurred many times. The gene calls are TRBV12-3 or TRBV12-4 and TRBJ1-5; D unclear. Trimming cost V 4 bases and J 10 bases, with 14 bases left between them. The CDR3 contains 13 residues. The CDR3 loop reads CASSSRTIAPQHF. The CDR3 DNA reads as TGTGCCAGCAGTTCACGAACCATCGCACCCCAGCATTTT.

This clonotype has a count of ten or more. The V gene is TRBV11-2, the J gene TRBJ2-1, with TRBD2 matching over 11 bases. The CDR3 spans 14 residues. Germline assignment: CDR1 SGHAT and CDR2 FQNNGV. J gave up 9 bases and V 10 bases, and 11 bases lay outside the gene matches. The CDR3 DNA is TGTGCCACCCTACTAGCGGGAGCGCAAGGTGAGCAGTTCTTC. Residues: CATLLAGAQGEQFF.

The V call is TRBV10-3, the J call TRBJ2-2; no reliable D call. The length of the CDR3 is 9 residues. Germline CDR1 ENHRY, CDR2 SYGVKD. V was shortened by 8 bases and J by 6 bases, with 1 base between the two germline ends. The CDR3 DNA sequence: TGTGCCATCGCCGGGGAGCTGTTTTTT. Translating it yields CAIAGELFF.

The chain uses TRBV7-9 and TRBJ2-5, with TRBD1 identical over 10 bases. V shed 7 bases, J shed 1 base, and the junction held 9 bases outside the gene matches. CDR3 length: 16 residues. Germline CDR1 reads SEHNR; CDR2 reads FQNEAQ (reference sequence). CDR3 protein: CASTVGTGDLQETQYF. Written as DNA, the CDR3 is TGTGCCAGCACCGTCGGGACAGGGGACCTCCAAGAGACCCAGTACTTC.

This clonotype was seen repeatedly, ten times or more. This chain joins TRBV5-1 and TRBJ2-7; 7 positions agree with TRBD1. The CDR3 runs 15 residues. Germline-derived CDR1 and CDR2 are SGHRS and YFSETQ. V shed 4 bases, J shed 3 bases, and the junction held 10 bases outside the gene matches. The CDR3 DNA follows: TGCGCCAGCAGCGACCGGGACAGAAACTTCTACGAGCAGTACTTC. This translates into CASSDRDRNFYEQYF.

The V call is TRBV7-2, the J call TRBJ2-1, with D unclear. The CDR3 runs 13 residues. Trimming stripped 0 bases from V and 14 bases from J, with 14 bases between. Germline V lookup: CDR1 SGHTA, CDR2 FQGNSA. CDR3 residues: CASSLARSGSEFF. As DNA, the CDR3 is TGTGCCAGCAGCTTAGCTCGGAGTGGTTCGGAGTTCTTC.

This chain joins TRBV28 and TRBJ2-1; 10 positions match TRBD1. CDR1 and CDR2 (germline): MDHEN, SYDVKM. CDR3 length equals 16 residues. With 3 bases clipped from V and 0 bases from J, the junction kept 2 bases outside the gene matches. The CDR3 DNA reads TGTGCCAGCAGTTTCCGGACAGGGGGCTCCTACAATGAGCAGTTCTTC. Translation gives CASSFRTGGSYNEQFF.

In its sample, this clonotype was seen a few times. V and J are TRBV5-6 and TRBJ1-1; D is unclear. Per the germline V gene, CDR1 is SGHDT and CDR2 is YYEEEE. This CDR3 is 14 amino acids long. The germline V and J ends were trimmed by 2 bases and 1 base, with 9 bases remaining between them. CDR3: CASSFLVENTEAFF. The CDR3 DNA reads as TGTGCCAGCAGCTTCTTGGTCGAGAACACTGAAGCTTTCTTT.

In its sample, this clonotype was seen a few times. The chain couples TRBV4-3 to TRBJ2-7, with D uncertain. The germline V gene has CDR1 LGHNA and CDR2 YSLEER. The CDR3 consists of 14 residues. V dropped 0 bases and J dropped 3 bases, with 9 bases sitting between them. In nucleotides, the CDR3 is TGCGCCAGCAGCCAAGATCGTAGAGTCTACGAGCAGTACTTC. This gives the protein CASSQDRRVYEQYF.

This clonotype was seen ten or more times. This chain links TRBV11-2 with TRBJ1-5; 7 positions agree with TRBD1. V was clipped by 5 bases and J by 1 base; unmatched bases: 2. The germline V gene encodes CDR1 SGHAT and CDR2 FQNNGV. The CDR3 has 14 residues. The CDR3 here is CASSPRGSNQPQHF. CDR3 sequence (DNA): TGTGCCAGCAGCCCCAGGGGGAGCAATCAGCCCCAGCATTTT.

The chain is built from TRBV29-1 and TRBJ1-5; no firm D call. V was cut by 0 bases and J by 0 bases, with 3 bases left in between. Germline V gives CDR1 SQVTM, CDR2 ANQGSEA. This CDR3 spans 13 amino acids. The CDR3 loop is CSVEEGSNQPQHF. The CDR3 nucleotides read TGCAGCGTTGAAGAGGGTAGCAATCAGCCCCAGCATTTT. The entire variable domain, with the rest obtained from reference TRBV29-1 and TRBJ1-5, is as follows: SAVISQKPSRDICQRGTSLTIQCQVDSQVTMMFWYRQQPGQSLTLIATANQGSEATYESGFVIDKFPISRPNLTFSTLTVSNMSPEDSSIYLCSVEEGSNQPQHFGDGTRLSIL.

The table lists this clonotype with a few counts. The chain couples TRBV27 to TRBJ2-7, with TRBD2 matching 13 bases. Germline V CDR1 and CDR2: MNHEY, SMNVEV (reference sequence). J gave up 4 bases and V 6 bases, and 12 bases lay outside the gene matches. The CDR3 consists of 17 residues. The CDR3 region is CASSSRPGTSGTYEQYF. The CDR3 region has the DNA TGTGCCAGCAGCTCTAGACCCGGGACTAGCGGGACGTACGAGCAGTACTTC.

The chain carries TRBV7-9 and TRBJ2-1; 7 bases map to TRBD1. Germline V lookup: CDR1 SEHNR, CDR2 FQNEAQ (reference sequence). J was trimmed by 5 bases and V by 2 bases; bases with no gene match: 12. The CDR3 is 17 amino acids. The CDR3 sequence: CASSLSSGTVPDNEQFF. The CDR3 nucleotides are TGTGCCAGCAGCTTATCCTCAGGGACAGTTCCGGACAATGAGCAGTTCTTC.

J is TRBJ2-7 and V is TRBV27, with TRBD1 matching 10 bases. Per germline, CDR1 MNHEY and CDR2 SMNVEV (reference sequence). V dropped 8 bases and J dropped 5; count of bases not matched to a gene: 6. The CDR3 has 13 residues. As DNA, the CDR3 is TGTGCCAGCCGTGGACAGGGGGGGGACGAGCAGTACTTC. Encoded protein: CASRGQGGDEQYF.

This clonotype was counted a few times. V and J are TRBV6-5 and TRBJ1-6; D unresolved. The V end lost 0 bases, the J end lost 5 bases, and 8 bases lay between the germline ends. The CDR3 is 15 amino acids. Germline loops: CDR1 MNHEY, CDR2 SVGAGI. The CDR3 loop reads CASSYSMPDNSPLHF. In DNA form, the CDR3 reads TGTGCCAGCAGTTACTCGATGCCAGATAATTCACCCCTCCACTTT.

The rearrangement joins TRBV6-2 or TRBV6-3 to TRBJ2-3; perhaps TRBD2 as D (6 bases). The CDR3 spans 14 residues. Germline V gene data show CDR1 as MNHEY and CDR2 as SVGEGT. The germline V and J ends were trimmed by 7 bases and 1 base, with 12 bases remaining between them. The CDR3 region is CASNPAGGTDTQYF. The CDR3 nucleotides read TGTGCCAGCAACCCAGCGGGTGGCACAGATACGCAGTATTTT.